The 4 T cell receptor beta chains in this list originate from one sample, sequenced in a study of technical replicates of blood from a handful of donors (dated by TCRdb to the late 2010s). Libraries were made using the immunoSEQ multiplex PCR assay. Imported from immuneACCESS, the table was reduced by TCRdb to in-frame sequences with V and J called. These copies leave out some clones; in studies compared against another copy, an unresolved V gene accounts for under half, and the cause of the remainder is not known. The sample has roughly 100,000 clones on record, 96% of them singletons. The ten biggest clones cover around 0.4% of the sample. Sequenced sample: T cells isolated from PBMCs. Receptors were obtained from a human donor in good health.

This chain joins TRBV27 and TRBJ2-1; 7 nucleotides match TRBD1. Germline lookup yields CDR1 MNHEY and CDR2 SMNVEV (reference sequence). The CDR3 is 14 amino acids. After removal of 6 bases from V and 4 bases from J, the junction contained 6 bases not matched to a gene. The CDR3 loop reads CASRRDSPYNEQFF. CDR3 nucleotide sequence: TGTGCCAGCAGAAGGGACAGCCCTTACAATGAGCAGTTCTTC.

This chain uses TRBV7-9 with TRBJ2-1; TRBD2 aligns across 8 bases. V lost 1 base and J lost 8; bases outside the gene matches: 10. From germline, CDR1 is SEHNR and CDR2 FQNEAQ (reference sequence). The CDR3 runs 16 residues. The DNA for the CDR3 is TGTGCCAGCAGCTTAGGGGGACTAGACAGAGGCGATGAGCAGTTCTTC. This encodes CASSLGGLDRGDEQFF. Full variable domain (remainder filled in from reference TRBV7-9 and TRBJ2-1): DTGVSQNPRHKITKRGQNVTFRCDPISEHNRLYWYRQTLGQGPEFLTYFQNEAQLEKSRLLSDRFSAERPKGSFSTLEIQRTEQGDSAMYLCASSLGGLDRGDEQFFGPGTRLTVL.

CDR3 in amino acids: CASSLDIGYEQYF. The CDR3 region has the DNA TGTGCCAGCAGCTTAGATATCGGGTACGAGCAGTACTTC. The chain couples TRBV11-2 to TRBJ2-7, with D unclear. The V and J ends lost 0 bases and 4 bases respectively, with 7 bases between them. The germline gives CDR1 SGHAT, CDR2 FQNNGV. The CDR3 is 13 amino acids.

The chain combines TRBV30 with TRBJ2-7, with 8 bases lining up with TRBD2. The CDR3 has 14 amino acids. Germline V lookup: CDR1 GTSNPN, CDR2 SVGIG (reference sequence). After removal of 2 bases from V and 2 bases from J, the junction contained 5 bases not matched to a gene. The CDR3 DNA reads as TGTGCCTGGAGTATTAGCGGGATCACCTACGAGCAGTACTTC. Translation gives CAWSISGITYEQYF.